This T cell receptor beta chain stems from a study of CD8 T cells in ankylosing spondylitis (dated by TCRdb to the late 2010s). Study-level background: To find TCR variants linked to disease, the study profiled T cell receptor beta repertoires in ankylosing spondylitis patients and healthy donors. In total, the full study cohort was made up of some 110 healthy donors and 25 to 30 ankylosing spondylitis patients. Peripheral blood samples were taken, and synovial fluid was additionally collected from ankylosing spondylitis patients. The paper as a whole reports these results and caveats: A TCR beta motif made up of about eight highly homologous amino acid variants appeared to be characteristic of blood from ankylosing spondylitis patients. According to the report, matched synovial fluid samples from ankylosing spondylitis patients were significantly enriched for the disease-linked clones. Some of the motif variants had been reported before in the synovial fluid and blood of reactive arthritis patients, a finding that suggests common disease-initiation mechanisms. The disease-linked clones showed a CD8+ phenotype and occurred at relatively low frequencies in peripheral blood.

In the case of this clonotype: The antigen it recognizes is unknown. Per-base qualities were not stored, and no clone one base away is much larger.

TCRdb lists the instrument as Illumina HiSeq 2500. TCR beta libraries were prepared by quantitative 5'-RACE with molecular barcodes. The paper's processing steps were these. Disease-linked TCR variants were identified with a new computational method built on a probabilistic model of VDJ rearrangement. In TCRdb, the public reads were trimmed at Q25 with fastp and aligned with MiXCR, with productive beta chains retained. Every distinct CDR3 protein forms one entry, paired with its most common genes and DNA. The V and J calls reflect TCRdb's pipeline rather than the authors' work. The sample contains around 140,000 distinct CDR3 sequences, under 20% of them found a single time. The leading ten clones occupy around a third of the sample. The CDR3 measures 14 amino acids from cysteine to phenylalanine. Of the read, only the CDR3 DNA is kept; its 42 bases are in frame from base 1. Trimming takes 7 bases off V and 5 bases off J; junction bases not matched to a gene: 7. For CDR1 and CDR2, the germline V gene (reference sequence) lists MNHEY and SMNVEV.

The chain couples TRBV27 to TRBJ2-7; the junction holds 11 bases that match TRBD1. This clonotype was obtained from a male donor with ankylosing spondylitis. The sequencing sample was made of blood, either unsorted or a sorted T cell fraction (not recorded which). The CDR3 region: CASKTRTGGDEQYF. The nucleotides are TGTGCCAGCAAGACCCGGACAGGGGGCGACGAGCAGTACTTC.